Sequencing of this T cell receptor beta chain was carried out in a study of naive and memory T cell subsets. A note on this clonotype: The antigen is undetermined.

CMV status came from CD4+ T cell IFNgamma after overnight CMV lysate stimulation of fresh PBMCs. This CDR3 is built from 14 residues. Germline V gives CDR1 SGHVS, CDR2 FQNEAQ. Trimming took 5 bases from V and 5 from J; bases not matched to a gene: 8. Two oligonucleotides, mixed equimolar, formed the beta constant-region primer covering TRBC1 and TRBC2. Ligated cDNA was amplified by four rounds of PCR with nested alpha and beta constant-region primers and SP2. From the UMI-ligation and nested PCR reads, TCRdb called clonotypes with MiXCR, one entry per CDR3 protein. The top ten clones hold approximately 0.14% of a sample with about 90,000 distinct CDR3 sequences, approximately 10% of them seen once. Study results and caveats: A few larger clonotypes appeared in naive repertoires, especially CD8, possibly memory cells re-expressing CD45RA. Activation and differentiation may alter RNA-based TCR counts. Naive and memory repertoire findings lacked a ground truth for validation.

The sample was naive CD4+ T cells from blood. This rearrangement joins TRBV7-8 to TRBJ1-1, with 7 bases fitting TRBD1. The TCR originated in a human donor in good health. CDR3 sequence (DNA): TGTGCCAGCAGCGGATACAGGGGTGGGACTGAAGCTTTCTTT. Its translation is CASSGYRGGTEAFF.